This T cell receptor beta chain was captured in a study of cytomegalovirus exposure and HLA in healthy donors. This clone has a handful of counts. What it binds is not known. Regarding donors, all were healthy bone marrow donors. Findings and caveats of the study: A further, later analysis showed that HLA-associated TCR beta chains (compared with equally common others) were more clonally expanded.

Vbeta (60) and Jbeta (13) primers were used in the PCR. Sequencing was performed with immunoSEQ multiplex PCR; in TCRdb, only in-frame clones are kept and a portion is missing. Of 84,000 or so clones in the sample, roughly four fifths are singletons; the top ten hold under 15%. V was pared by 5 bases and J by 9 bases, with 17 bases between. The germline V gene has CDR1 LNHDA and CDR2 SQIVND (reference sequence). This CDR3 spans 14 amino acids. The TCR originated in a human donor in good health. This chain joins TRBV19 and TRBJ1-5, with D tentatively TRBD1 (5 bases). Sequencing used PBMCs. CDR3 DNA sequence: TGTGCCAGTAGTCCCCGGGGGGGGACGACGCCCCAGCATTTT. Residues: CASSPRGGTTPQHF.